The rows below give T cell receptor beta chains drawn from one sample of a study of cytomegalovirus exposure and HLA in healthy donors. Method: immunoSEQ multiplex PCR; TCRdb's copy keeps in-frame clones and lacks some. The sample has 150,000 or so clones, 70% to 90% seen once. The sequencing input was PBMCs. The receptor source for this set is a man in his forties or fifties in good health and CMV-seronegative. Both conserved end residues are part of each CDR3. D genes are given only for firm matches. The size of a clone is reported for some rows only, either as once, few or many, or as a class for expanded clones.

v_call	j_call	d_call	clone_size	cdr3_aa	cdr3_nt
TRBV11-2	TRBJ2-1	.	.	CASSLDGGWRDEQFF	TGTGCCAGCAGCTTAGATGGCGGGTGGAGGGATGAGCAGTTCTTC
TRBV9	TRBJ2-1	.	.	CASSVDSLQREQFF	TGTGCCAGCAGCGTAGACTCCTTGCAGAGGGAGCAGTTCTTC
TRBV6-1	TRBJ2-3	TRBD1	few	CASSADRASTDTQYF	TGTGCCAGCAGCGCGGACAGGGCTAGCACAGATACGCAGTATTTT
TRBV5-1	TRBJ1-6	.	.	CASSWTDNSPLHF	TGCGCCAGCAGCTGGACAGACAATTCACCCCTCCACTTT
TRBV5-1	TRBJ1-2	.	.	CASRLQTGLVNYGYTF	TGCGCCAGCAGACTGCAAACAGGGCTGGTTAACTATGGCTACACCTTC
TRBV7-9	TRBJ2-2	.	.	CASSGDTGELFF	TGTGCCAGCAGTGGAGACACCGGGGAGCTGTTTTTT
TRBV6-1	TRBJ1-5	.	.	CASSEGGNQPQHF	TGTGCCAGCAGTGAAGGAGGAAATCAGCCCCAGCATTTT
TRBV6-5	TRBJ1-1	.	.	CASSNPGGRDTEAFF	TGTGCCAGCAGTAACCCCGGGGGGCGAGACACTGAAGCTTTCTTT
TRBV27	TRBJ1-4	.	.	CASRIGRDNEKLFF	TGTGCCAGTCGAATAGGCAGGGATAATGAAAAACTGTTTTTT
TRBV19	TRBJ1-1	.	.	CASSILGGTEAFF	TGTGCCAGTAGTATTTTAGGGGGCACTGAAGCTTTCTTT
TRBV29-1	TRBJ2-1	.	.	CSVERRGSYNEQFF	TGCAGCGTTGAACGGCGGGGAAGCTACAATGAGCAGTTCTTC
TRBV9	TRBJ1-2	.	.	CASSVEDRANYGYTF	TGTGCCAGCAGCGTAGAGGACAGAGCTAACTATGGCTACACCTTC
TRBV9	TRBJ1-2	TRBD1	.	CASATGYYGYTF	TGTGCCAGCGCGACAGGGTACTATGGCTACACCTTC
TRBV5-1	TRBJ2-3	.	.	CALSRWNTDTQYF	TGCGCCCTAAGCAGGTGGAACACAGATACGCAGTATTTT